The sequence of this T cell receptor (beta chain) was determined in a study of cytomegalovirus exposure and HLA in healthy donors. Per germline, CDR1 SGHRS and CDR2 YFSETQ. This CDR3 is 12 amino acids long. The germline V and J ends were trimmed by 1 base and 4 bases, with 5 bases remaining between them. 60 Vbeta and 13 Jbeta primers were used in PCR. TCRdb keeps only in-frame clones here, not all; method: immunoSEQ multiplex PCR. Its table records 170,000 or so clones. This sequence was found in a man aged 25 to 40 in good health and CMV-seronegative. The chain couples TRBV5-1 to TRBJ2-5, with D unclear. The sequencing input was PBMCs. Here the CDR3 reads CASSLFGETQYF. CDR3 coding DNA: TGCGCCAGCAGCTTGTTCGGAGAGACCCAGTACTTC.